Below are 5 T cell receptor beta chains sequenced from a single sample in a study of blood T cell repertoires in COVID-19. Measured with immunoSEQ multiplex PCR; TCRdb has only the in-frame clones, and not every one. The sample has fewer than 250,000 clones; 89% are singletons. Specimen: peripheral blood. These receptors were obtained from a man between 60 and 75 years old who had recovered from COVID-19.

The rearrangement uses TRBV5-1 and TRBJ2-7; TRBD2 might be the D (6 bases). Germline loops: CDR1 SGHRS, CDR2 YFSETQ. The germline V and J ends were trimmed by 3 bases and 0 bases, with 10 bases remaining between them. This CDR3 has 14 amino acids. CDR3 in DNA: TGCGCCAGCAGCTCCACGACTAGCTCCTACGAGCAGTACTTC. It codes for CASSSTTSSYEQYF.

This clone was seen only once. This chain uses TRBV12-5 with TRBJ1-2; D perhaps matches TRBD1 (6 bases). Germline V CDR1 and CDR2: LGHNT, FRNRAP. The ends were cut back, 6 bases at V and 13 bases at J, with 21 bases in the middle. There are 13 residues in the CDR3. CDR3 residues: CASGQEDSLPLTF. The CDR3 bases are TGTGCTAGTGGCCAAGAGGACAGCCTACCCCTCACCTTC.

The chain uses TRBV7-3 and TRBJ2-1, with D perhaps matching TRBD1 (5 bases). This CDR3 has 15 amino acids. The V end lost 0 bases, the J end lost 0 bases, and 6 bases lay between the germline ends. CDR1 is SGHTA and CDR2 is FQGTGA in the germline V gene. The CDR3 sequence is CASSLTGASYNEQFF. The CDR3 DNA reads TGTGCCAGCAGCTTAACAGGGGCCTCCTACAATGAGCAGTTCTTC.

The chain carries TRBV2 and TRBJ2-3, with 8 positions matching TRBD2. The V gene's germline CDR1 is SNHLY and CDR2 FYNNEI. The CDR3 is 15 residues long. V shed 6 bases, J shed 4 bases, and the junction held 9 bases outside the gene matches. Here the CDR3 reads CASSRGGPRPDTQYF. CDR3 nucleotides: TGTGCCAGCAGCCGCGGGGGGCCCAGGCCAGATACGCAGTATTTT.

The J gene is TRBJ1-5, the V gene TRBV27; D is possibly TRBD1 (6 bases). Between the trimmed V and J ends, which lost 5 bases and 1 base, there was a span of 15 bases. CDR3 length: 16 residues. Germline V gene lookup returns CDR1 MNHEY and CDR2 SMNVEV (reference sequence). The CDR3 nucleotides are TGTGCCAGCAGTCCAAGGGGGGGGTGGAGCAATCAGCCCCAGCATTTT. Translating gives CASSPRGGWSNQPQHF.